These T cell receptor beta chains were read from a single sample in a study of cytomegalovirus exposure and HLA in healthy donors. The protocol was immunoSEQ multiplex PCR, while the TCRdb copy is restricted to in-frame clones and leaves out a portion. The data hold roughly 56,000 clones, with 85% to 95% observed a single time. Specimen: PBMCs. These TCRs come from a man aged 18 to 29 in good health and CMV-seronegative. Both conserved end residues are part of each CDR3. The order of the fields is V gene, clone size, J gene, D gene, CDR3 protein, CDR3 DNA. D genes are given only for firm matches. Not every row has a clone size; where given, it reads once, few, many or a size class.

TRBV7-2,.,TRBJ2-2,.,CASSLTRDTGELFF,TGTGCCAGCAGCTTAACGCGGGACACCGGGGAGCTGTTTTTT
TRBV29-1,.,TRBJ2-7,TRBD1,CSVGDRYSYEQYF,TGCAGCGTTGGGGACAGGTACTCCTACGAGCAGTACTTC
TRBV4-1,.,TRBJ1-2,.,CASSQDRVEGYTF,TGCGCCAGCAGCCAAGACCGGGTGGAGGGCTACACCTTC
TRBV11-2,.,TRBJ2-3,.,CASSVGVLTDTQYF,TGTGCCAGCAGCGTGGGAGTCCTGACAGATACGCAGTATTTT
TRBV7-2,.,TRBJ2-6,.,CASSSNSGANVLTF,TGTGCCAGCAGCTCCAACTCTGGGGCCAACGTCCTGACTTTC
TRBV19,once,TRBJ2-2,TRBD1,CASSTGPQGARELFF,TGTGCCAGTAGTACCGGACCACAGGGGGCCCGGGAGCTGTTTTTT
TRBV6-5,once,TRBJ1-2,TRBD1,CASSYSPGQGYTF,TGTGCCAGCAGTTACTCGCCGGGACAGGGCTACACCTTC
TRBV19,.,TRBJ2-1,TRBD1,CASSEGGSANEQFF,TGTGCCAGTAGTGAAGGGGGCTCAGCCAATGAGCAGTTCTTC
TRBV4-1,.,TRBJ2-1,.,CASSPPYPGLMSYNEQFF,TGCGCCAGCAGCCCGCCTTACCCGGGACTTATGTCCTACAATGAGCAGTTCTTC
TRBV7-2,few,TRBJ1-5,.,CASSLVIGESQPQHF,TGTGCCAGCAGCTTAGTTATCGGGGAATCTCAGCCCCAGCATTTT
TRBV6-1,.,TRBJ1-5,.,CASSEAPRDGQPQHF,TGTGCCAGCAGTGAAGCGCCTAGAGACGGTCAGCCCCAGCATTTT
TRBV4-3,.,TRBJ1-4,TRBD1,CASSQEQGAGGEKLFF,TGCGCCAGCAGCCAAGAACAGGGGGCGGGGGGTGAAAAACTGTTTTTT
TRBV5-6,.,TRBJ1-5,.,CASSLAGDSQPQHF,TGTGCCAGCAGCTTGGCCGGGGATTCACAGCCCCAGCATTTT
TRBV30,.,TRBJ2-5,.,CAWSADSLGETQYF,TGTGCCTGGAGCGCGGACAGCCTCGGGGAGACCCAGTACTTC
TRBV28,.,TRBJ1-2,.,CASSLIGATAGYTF,TGTGCCAGCAGTTTAATAGGGGCCACGGCGGGCTACACCTTC
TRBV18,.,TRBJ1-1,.,CASSPSGLGNTEAFF,TGTGCCAGCTCACCCTCGGGACTCGGAAACACTGAAGCTTTCTTT
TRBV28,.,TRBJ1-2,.,CASSSQGSPNYGYTF,TGTGCCAGCAGTTCGCAGGGTAGTCCTAACTATGGCTACACCTTC
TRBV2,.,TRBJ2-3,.,CASPSSGTDTQYF,TGTGCCAGCCCCTCTAGCGGCACAGATACGCAGTATTTT
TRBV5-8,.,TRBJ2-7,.,CASSSRGGEQYF,TGTGCCAGCAGCTCCAGAGGGGGCGAGCAGTACTTC
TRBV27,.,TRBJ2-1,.,CASSRSSYNEQFF,TGTGCCAGCTCACGGAGCTCCTACAATGAGCAGTTCTTC
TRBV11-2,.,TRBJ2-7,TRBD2,CASSGTSGTHEQYF,TGTGCCAGCAGCGGGACTAGCGGGACCCACGAGCAGTACTTC
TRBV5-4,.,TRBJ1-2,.,CASSLDGDYGYTF,TGTGCCAGCAGCTTGGACGGAGACTATGGCTACACCTTC
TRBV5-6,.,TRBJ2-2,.,CASSFPGSAGELFF,TGTGCCAGCAGCTTCCCAGGGTCGGCCGGGGAGCTGTTTTTT
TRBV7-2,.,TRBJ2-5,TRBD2,CASSPSGGQETQYF,TGTGCCAGCAGCCCCTCGGGGGGTCAAGAGACCCAGTACTTC
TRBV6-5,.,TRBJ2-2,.,CASSYSSPRGGELFF,TGTGCCAGCAGTTACTCCTCCCCCCGGGGCGGGGAGCTGTTTTTT
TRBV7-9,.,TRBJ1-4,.,CASSLGAGREKLFF,TGTGCCAGCAGCTTAGGGGCAGGCAGGGAAAAACTGTTTTTT
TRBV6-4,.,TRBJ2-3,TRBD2,CASSLAGGTDTQYF,TGTGCCAGCAGCCTAGCGGGAGGCACAGATACGCAGTATTTT
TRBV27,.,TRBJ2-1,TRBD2,CASSLLGVAGLYNEQFF,TGTGCCAGCAGTTTATTGGGGGTAGCGGGCCTATACAATGAGCAGTTCTTC
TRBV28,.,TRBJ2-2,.,CASSGLNTGELFF,TGTGCCAGCAGCGGTCTCAACACCGGGGAGCTGTTTTTT
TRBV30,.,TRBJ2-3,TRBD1,CAWSRTGGADTQYF,TGTGCCTGGAGCCGGACAGGGGGGGCAGATACGCAGTATTTT
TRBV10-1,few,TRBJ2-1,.,CASSEDGDYNEQFF,TGCGCCAGCAGTGAAGACGGGGATTACAATGAGCAGTTCTTC
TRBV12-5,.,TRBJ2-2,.,CASGLVPSVDPNTGELFF,TGTGCTAGTGGTTTGGTCCCTAGCGTAGATCCGAACACCGGGGAGCTGTTTTTT
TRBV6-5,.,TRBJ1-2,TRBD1,CASSQDRGDGYTF,TGTGCCAGCAGCCAGGACAGGGGGGATGGCTACACCTTC
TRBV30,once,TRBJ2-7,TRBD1,CAWSVQGYEQYF,TGTGCCTGGAGTGTACAGGGGTACGAGCAGTACTTC
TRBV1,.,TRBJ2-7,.,CTSSQDRVQYF,TGCACCAGCAGCCAAGACAGGGTGCAGTACTTC
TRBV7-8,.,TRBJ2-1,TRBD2,CASSLVGSASGRVQPQQFF,TGTGCCAGCAGCTTAGTTGGGTCGGCTAGCGGGCGGGTTCAGCCTCAGCAGTTCTTC
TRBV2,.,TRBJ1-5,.,CASSDVVGDQPQHF,TGTGCCAGCAGTGACGTGGTAGGAGATCAGCCCCAGCATTTT
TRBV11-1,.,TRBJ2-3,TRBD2,CASSSVAGENTQYF,TGTGCCAGCAGCTCCGTAGCGGGAGAAAATACGCAGTATTTT
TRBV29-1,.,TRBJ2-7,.,CSAGSHSYEQYF,TGCAGCGCCGGGAGTCACTCCTACGAGCAGTACTTC
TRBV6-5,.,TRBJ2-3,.,CASSTGSTDTQYF,TGTGCCAGCAGTACAGGGTCCACAGATACGCAGTATTTT
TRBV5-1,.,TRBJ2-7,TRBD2,CASSQRTSGSYEQYF,TGCGCCAGCAGCCAAAGGACTAGCGGGAGTTACGAGCAGTACTTC
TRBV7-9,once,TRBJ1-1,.,CASVREGGSEAFF,TGTGCCAGCGTTAGGGAGGGAGGGTCTGAAGCTTTCTTT
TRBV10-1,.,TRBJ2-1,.,CASARTAYNEQFF,TGCGCCAGCGCCCGGACAGCTTACAATGAGCAGTTCTTC
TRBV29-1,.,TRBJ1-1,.,CSVASQGRSQNTEAFF,TGCAGCGTTGCCAGTCAGGGAAGGTCCCAGAACACTGAAGCTTTCTTT
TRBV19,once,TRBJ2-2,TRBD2,CASMGLAITMGGELFF,TGTGCCAGTATGGGACTAGCGATAACAATGGGCGGGGAGCTGTTTTTT
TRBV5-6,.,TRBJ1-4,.,CASSLGLTGYPEKLFF,TGTGCCAGCAGCTTGGGCCTTACAGGGTACCCTGAAAAACTGTTTTTT